These T cell receptor beta chains were read from a single sample in a study of blood T cells in healthy people across ages. TCRdb independently ran MiXCR on the 5' RACE reads; one entry per CDR3 protein. The profile shows around 750,000 distinct CDR3 sequences, 40% to 65% of them singletons. Material for sequencing was blood. Every receptor here comes from a man older than 75 in good health. The CDR3 runs from the conserved cysteine through the conserved F or W. A D gene is named only where the DNA matches it firmly. Clone size is stated in some rows and not others, as once, few, many or a class when expanded.

V: TRBV2
length: 17
D: TRBD2
size: -
J: TRBJ2-3
DNA: TGTGCCAGCAGAGAGGTCGGCACAGCGGGAGATGGGAATACGCAGTATTTT
CDR3: CASREVGTAGDGNTQYF

V: TRBV11-2
length: 14
D: -
size: -
J: TRBJ2-5
DNA: TGTGCCAGCAGCGGATTCCCCGACCAAGAGACCCAGTACTTC
CDR3: CASSGFPDQETQYF

V: TRBV29-1
length: 16
D: TRBD2
size: once
J: TRBJ2-2
DNA: TGCAGCGTTGAAGATCGGGGGGGAACGAACACCGGGGAGCTGTTTTTT
CDR3: CSVEDRGGTNTGELFF

V: TRBV5-5
length: 15
D: TRBD2
size: -
J: TRBJ2-1
DNA: TGTGCCAGCAGCTTCATCCTAGCGGGAGTAGATGAGCAGTTCTTC
CDR3: CASSFILAGVDEQFF

V: TRBV6-6
length: 14
D: -
size: few
J: TRBJ1-4
DNA: TGTGCCAGCAGCTGGGCTCTATCGAGTGAAAAACTGTTTTTT
CDR3: CASSWALSSEKLFF

V: TRBV18
length: 14
D: TRBD1
size: -
J: TRBJ1-1
DNA: TGTGCCAGCTCACCCTGGGACAGGGGGACTGAAGCTTTCTTT
CDR3: CASSPWDRGTEAFF

V: TRBV12-3/TRBV12-4
length: 12
D: TRBD2
size: -
J: TRBJ2-1
DNA: TGTGCCAGCAGACTAGCGGGACCCGAGCAGTTCTTC
CDR3: CASRLAGPEQFF

V: TRBV20-1
length: 13
D: -
size: once
J: TRBJ2-5
DNA: TGCAGTGCTAGAGGAGAGGGAGTGGAGACCCAGTACTTC
CDR3: CSARGEGVETQYF

V: TRBV7-2
length: 15
D: TRBD2
size: -
J: TRBJ2-3
DNA: TGTGCCAGCAGCTTAATAGGGACTAGCGGAGATACGCAGTATTTT
CDR3: CASSLIGTSGDTQYF

V: TRBV7-2
length: 14
D: -
size: few
J: TRBJ2-3
DNA: TGTGCCAGCAGCTTTAGTAGCGCCGACCCAGGCCGGTATTTT
CDR3: CASSFSSADPGRYF

V: TRBV10-3
length: 14
D: -
size: few
J: TRBJ2-7
DNA: TGTGCCATCAGTACGCCGACAGGGAGGCACGAGCAGTACTTC
CDR3: CAISTPTGRHEQYF

V: TRBV3-1
length: 16
D: -
size: -
J: TRBJ2-5
DNA: TGTGCCAGCAGCCAAGATGGCAGGGACTACCAAGAGACCCAGTACTTC
CDR3: CASSQDGRDYQETQYF

V: TRBV27
length: 14
D: TRBD2
size: -
J: TRBJ2-1
DNA: TGTGCCAGCAGTCAACGACTAGCTATGAATGAGCAGTTCTTC
CDR3: CASSQRLAMNEQFF

V: TRBV29-1
length: 12
D: -
size: few
J: TRBJ2-1
DNA: TGCAGCGTTGAAGGGATATCCAATGAGCAGTTCTTC
CDR3: CSVEGISNEQFF

V: TRBV25-1
length: 15
D: TRBD1
size: -
J: TRBJ2-3
DNA: TGTGCCAGCAGCGCCGGGACAGGGGGCACAGATACGCAGTATTTT
CDR3: CASSAGTGGTDTQYF

V: TRBV2
length: 13
D: -
size: -
J: TRBJ2-7
DNA: TGTGCCAGCGGAGGCGGGACACTCTACGAGCAGTACTTC
CDR3: CASGGGTLYEQYF

V: TRBV21-1
length: 13
D: -
size: -
J: TRBJ1-2
DNA: TGTGCCAGCAGCCAGGGGGTTGGCTATGGCTACACCTTC
CDR3: CASSQGVGYGYTF

V: TRBV4-1
length: 16
D: -
size: -
J: TRBJ1-6
DNA: TGCGCCAGCAGCCAACAGGGAGGGTTTGAGGATTCACCCCTCCACTTT
CDR3: CASSQQGGFEDSPLHF

V: TRBV20-1
length: 15
D: -
size: -
J: TRBJ2-6
DNA: TGCAGTGCTAGAGTCCCCGGGACTGGGGCCAACGTCCTGACTTTC
CDR3: CSARVPGTGANVLTF

V: TRBV15
length: 16
D: TRBD1
size: few
J: TRBJ1-5
DNA: TGTGCCACCAGCAGCGGGACAGGGCTGATGAATCAGCCCCAGCATTTT
CDR3: CATSSGTGLMNQPQHF

V: TRBV6-5
length: 14
D: TRBD1
size: -
J: TRBJ1-6
DNA: TGTGCCAGCAGCACGACAGGGGCCTATTCACCCCTCCACTTT
CDR3: CASSTTGAYSPLHF

V: TRBV5-1
length: 13
D: -
size: -
J: TRBJ1-1
DNA: TGCGCCAGCAGCTCAAATTCGAACACTGAAGCTTTCTTT
CDR3: CASSSNSNTEAFF

V: TRBV6-1
length: 15
D: TRBD1
size: -
J: TRBJ2-1
DNA: TGTGCCAGCAGTTCTCGGACAGGGGCCGGCAATGAGCAGTTCTTC
CDR3: CASSSRTGAGNEQFF

V: TRBV12-3/TRBV12-4
length: 16
D: TRBD1
size: -
J: TRBJ1-4
DNA: TGTGCCAGCAGTCCCGACGGACAGGGGCGGCGGGAAAAACTGTTTTTT
CDR3: CASSPDGQGRREKLFF

V: TRBV19
length: 13
D: -
size: -
J: TRBJ2-1
DNA: TGTGCCAGTAGACACCCCTCCTACAATGAGCAGTTCTTC
CDR3: CASRHPSYNEQFF

V: TRBV15
length: 13
D: -
size: -
J: TRBJ1-1
DNA: TGTGCCACCAGCAGAGAATGGACAGCTGAAGCTTTCTTT
CDR3: CATSREWTAEAFF

V: TRBV7-2
length: 16
D: TRBD1
size: -
J: TRBJ2-7
DNA: TGTGCCAGCAGCTTATCAACAGGGGGGAGCTCCTACGAGCAGTACTTC
CDR3: CASSLSTGGSSYEQYF

V: TRBV12-3/TRBV12-4
length: 13
D: TRBD1
size: -
J: TRBJ1-6
DNA: TGTGCCAGCAGTTCAGGGGGCGATTCGCCCCTCCACTTT
CDR3: CASSSGGDSPLHF

V: TRBV5-1
length: 15
D: -
size: few
J: TRBJ2-7
DNA: TGCGCCAGCAGCTTGGAACTCGGATTAACCTACGAGCAGTACTTC
CDR3: CASSLELGLTYEQYF

V: TRBV28
length: 14
D: TRBD1
size: -
J: TRBJ2-1
DNA: TGTGCCAGCAGTCCTAGGACAGGTCGGGTTGAGCAGTTCTTC
CDR3: CASSPRTGRVEQFF

V: TRBV27
length: 14
D: -
size: -
J: TRBJ1-5
DNA: TGTGCCAGCAGTCTCGAAGGACGCAATCAGCCCCAGCATTTT
CDR3: CASSLEGRNQPQHF

V: TRBV20-1
length: 16
D: -
size: few
J: TRBJ2-1
DNA: TGCAGTGCTATTCCCCCCTCCAGACGCTCCTACAATGAGCAGTTCTTC
CDR3: CSAIPPSRRSYNEQFF

V: TRBV13
length: 12
D: -
size: -
J: TRBJ2-5
DNA: TGTGCCAGCAGTACTAGCAACGCTGAGCAGTACTTC
CDR3: CASSTSNAEQYF

V: TRBV15
length: 16
D: -
size: few
J: TRBJ2-6
DNA: TGTGCCACCAGCCTCGACGGGGCGAAAGGGGCCAACGTCCTGACTTTC
CDR3: CATSLDGAKGANVLTF

V: TRBV24-1
length: 13
D: -
size: few
J: TRBJ1-2
DNA: TGTGCCACCAGCGAGGCGGGATCCTATGGCTACACCTTC
CDR3: CATSEAGSYGYTF

V: TRBV29-1
length: 13
D: TRBD1
size: -
J: TRBJ1-2
DNA: TGCAGCGTTGTAGACAGGGCGACTTCTGGCTACACCTTC
CDR3: CSVVDRATSGYTF

V: TRBV5-1
length: 17
D: TRBD2
size: -
J: TRBJ2-1
DNA: TGCGCCAGCAGCTCGGGACTAGCGGGAGGGCCCAGGGATGAGCAGTTCTTC
CDR3: CASSSGLAGGPRDEQFF

V: TRBV5-1
length: 14
D: TRBD2
size: -
J: TRBJ2-7
DNA: TGCGCCAGCAGCATGTCGGGACTAATATACGAGCAGTACTTC
CDR3: CASSMSGLIYEQYF

V: TRBV29-1
length: 13
D: -
size: -
J: TRBJ2-7
DNA: TGCAGCGTTGTTTTAGCGAGCCCCTACGAGCAGTACTTC
CDR3: CSVVLASPYEQYF

V: TRBV11-3
length: 16
D: -
size: -
J: TRBJ2-2
DNA: TGTGCCAGCAGCGACGGGACGGTTACGAACACCGGGGAGCTGTTTTTT
CDR3: CASSDGTVTNTGELFF

V: TRBV20-1
length: 14
D: -
size: once
J: TRBJ2-7
DNA: TGCAGTGCTAGAGTTCCAGGGTACTCCTACGAGCAGTACTTC
CDR3: CSARVPGYSYEQYF

V: TRBV25-1
length: 14
D: -
size: -
J: TRBJ2-1
DNA: TGTGCCAGCAGTGGGCCGACAGGAGACAATGAGCAGTTCTTC
CDR3: CASSGPTGDNEQFF

V: TRBV11-1
length: 14
D: -
size: -
J: TRBJ2-7
DNA: TGTGCCAGCGGCTCTACAGGTTTTCCCTACGAGCAGTACTTC
CDR3: CASGSTGFPYEQYF

V: TRBV24-1
length: 14
D: -
size: -
J: TRBJ2-4
DNA: TGTGCCACCAGTGACCCGGGCCAAGTCAACATTCAGTACTTC
CDR3: CATSDPGQVNIQYF

V: TRBV27
length: 13
D: -
size: few
J: TRBJ1-2
DNA: TGTGCCATCGGACCAGGCCTCGGCTATGGCTACACCTTC
CDR3: CAIGPGLGYGYTF

V: TRBV12-5
length: 13
D: -
size: -
J: TRBJ2-5
DNA: TGTGCTAGTGGTTTGTACAGCCAAGAGACCCAGTACTTC
CDR3: CASGLYSQETQYF

V: TRBV28
length: 15
D: -
size: -
J: TRBJ2-1
DNA: TGTGCCAGCAGTCTTCTCGCAGGGACCTACAATGAGCAGTTCTTC
CDR3: CASSLLAGTYNEQFF

V: TRBV2
length: 14
D: TRBD1
size: -
J: TRBJ2-1
DNA: TGTGCCAGCAGTGTAAGGACCGGGGACAGTGAGCAGTTCTTC
CDR3: CASSVRTGDSEQFF

V: TRBV7-2
length: 15
D: -
size: -
J: TRBJ2-4
DNA: TGTGCCAGCAGCGTCACAGGGTCTGGCTCTAGGGAGCAGTACTTC
CDR3: CASSVTGSGSREQYF

V: TRBV7-8
length: 14
D: -
size: -
J: TRBJ2-1
DNA: TGTGCCAGCAGCTTTCGCGGCTACGACAATGAGCAGTTCTTC
CDR3: CASSFRGYDNEQFF

V: TRBV10-3
length: 14
D: TRBD1
size: -
J: TRBJ2-3
DNA: TGTGCCATCATGACAGGGGGCGCATCGGATACGCAGTATTTT
CDR3: CAIMTGGASDTQYF

V: TRBV15
length: 14
D: TRBD1
size: few
J: TRBJ2-7
DNA: TGTGCCACCAGCAAATGGACAGGGGGAGTCGAGCAGTACTTC
CDR3: CATSKWTGGVEQYF

V: TRBV29-1
length: 14
D: TRBD1
size: -
J: TRBJ2-2
DNA: TGCAGCGTAGGGGGACAGGGGGGGACCGGGGAGCTGTTTTTT
CDR3: CSVGGQGGTGELFF

V: TRBV5-1
length: 14
D: -
size: few
J: TRBJ2-2
DNA: TGCGCCAGCACCTGGGGACTGCGAACCGGGGAGCTGTTTTTT
CDR3: CASTWGLRTGELFF

V: TRBV4-2
length: 17
D: -
size: -
J: TRBJ2-3
DNA: TGTGCCAGCAGCCAAGATTGGCGGGGGCTCGGGACAGATACGCAGTATTTT
CDR3: CASSQDWRGLGTDTQYF